This T cell receptor (beta chain) appears in the sequencing data of a study of cytomegalovirus exposure and HLA in healthy donors. Study-wide context: Inside one of the first data releases sat around 80 million unique TCRs taken from HLA-typed donors. Study results and caveats: Looking again later, the authors saw that most CMV-associated TCR beta chains seemed HLA-restricted.

The PCR contained 60 Vbeta and 13 Jbeta primers. Using immunoSEQ multiplex PCR, the repertoire was profiled, and TCRdb retains in-frame clones only, with some absent. The profile shows 160,000 or so clones, 80% of them singletons. A remark on this clone: Its specificity is not known.

The sample taken for sequencing was PBMCs. This TCR came from a man aged 25 to 45 in good health and CMV-seronegative.

CDR3 sequence (DNA): TGTGCCAGCAGCCTCGGGACAGGGACTGGAAACACCATATATTTT. Amino acids: CASSLGTGTGNTIYF. The chain couples TRBV5-5 to TRBJ1-3, with 9 bases identical to TRBD1. The CDR3 runs to 15 residues. V lost 4 bases to trimming and J lost 2 bases; unmatched junction nucleotides: 4. Germline CDR1 is SGHKS and CDR2 is YYEKEE (reference sequence).